This TCR beta chain was recorded in a study of cytomegalovirus exposure and HLA in healthy donors. From germline, CDR1 is MGHRA and CDR2 YSYEKL. The CDR3 contains 15 residues. V lost 1 base and J 8 bases, leaving 17 bases between the germline ends. In its sample, this clone was seen a few times. PCR was performed using 60 Vbeta and 13 Jbeta primers. Sequencing was performed with immunoSEQ multiplex PCR; in TCRdb, only in-frame clones are kept and a portion is missing. This sample has 40,000 to 55,000 clones; 65% to 85% occur once, and the top ten carry 2% to 2.5%. This chain connects TRBV4-1 to TRBJ1-2; a possible D gene is TRBD1 (6 bases). Sequenced material: PBMCs. This TCR was sampled from a boy between 10 and 17 years old in good health and CMV-seropositive. The CDR3 loop is CASSQVRGGGRGYTF. The CDR3 DNA sequence: TGCGCCAGCAGCCAAGTTCGGGGAGGGGGTCGAGGCTACACCTTC.